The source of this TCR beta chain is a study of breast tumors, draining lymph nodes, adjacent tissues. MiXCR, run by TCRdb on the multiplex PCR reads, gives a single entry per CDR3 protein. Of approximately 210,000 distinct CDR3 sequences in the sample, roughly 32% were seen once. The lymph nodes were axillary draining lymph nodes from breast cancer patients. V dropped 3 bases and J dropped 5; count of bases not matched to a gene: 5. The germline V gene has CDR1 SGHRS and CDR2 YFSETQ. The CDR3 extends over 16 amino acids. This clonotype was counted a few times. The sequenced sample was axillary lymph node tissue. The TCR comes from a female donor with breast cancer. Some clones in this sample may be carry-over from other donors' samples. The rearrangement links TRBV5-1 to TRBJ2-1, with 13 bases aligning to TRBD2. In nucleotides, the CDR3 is TGCGCCAGCAGCTACAGACTAGCGGGAGGCCACAATGAGCAGTTCTTC. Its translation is CASSYRLAGGHNEQFF.